This TCR beta chain is from a study of shared clonotypes between healthy human individuals. The CDR3 loop spans 12 amino acids. V was cut by 3 bases and J by 7 bases, with 10 bases left in between. Germline assignment: CDR1 MDHEN and CDR2 SYDVKM. This clone appeared a few times. Some clones are missing from TCRdb's copy, which holds only in-frame ones; the method was immunoSEQ multiplex PCR. The table lists about 960,000 clones, about 80% of them singletons. The chain links TRBV28 to TRBJ2-7; D is undetermined. The sequence came from a man between 18 and 35 years old in good health. What was sequenced was memory CD4+ T cells sorted from blood. Subset denoted: CD45RA-negative fraction. The CDR3 DNA is TGTGCCAGCAGTTTGCTGGATCGAGAGCAGTACTTC. As protein: CASSLLDREQYF.